Listed here is a single T cell receptor (beta chain). The antigen remains unidentified. The record originates from a study of vaccination effects on CD4 cells after COVID-19. TCRdb keeps only in-frame clones here, not all; method: immunoSEQ multiplex PCR. This table has some 30,000 clones, approximately 72% appearing once. Sequencing followed a ViraFEST assay step that expanded antigen-specific CD4+ T cells with viral peptide pools. It was after around eleven days of culture that CD4+ T cells were isolated. This individual contracted SARS-CoV-2 between March and December 2020, as verified by PCR. IL-2 medium took the place of half the medium on both days 3 and 7. Trimming took 6 bases from V and 8 from J; bases not matched to a gene: 14. This CDR3 contains 14 residues. Germline V lookup: CDR1 DFQATT, CDR2 SNEGSKA (reference sequence).

The chain employs TRBV20-1 and TRBJ2-5; 8 positions agree with TRBD2. This TCR was recovered from a human donor who had a prior SARS-CoV-2 infection. Sequenced material: CD4+ T cells from PBMCs cultured with a peptide pool, taken before COVID-19 vaccination. CDR3 nucleotide sequence: TGCAGTGCAAGTCCCCGGGGGGGCCCAGTTACCCAGTACTTC. This encodes CSASPRGGPVTQYF.